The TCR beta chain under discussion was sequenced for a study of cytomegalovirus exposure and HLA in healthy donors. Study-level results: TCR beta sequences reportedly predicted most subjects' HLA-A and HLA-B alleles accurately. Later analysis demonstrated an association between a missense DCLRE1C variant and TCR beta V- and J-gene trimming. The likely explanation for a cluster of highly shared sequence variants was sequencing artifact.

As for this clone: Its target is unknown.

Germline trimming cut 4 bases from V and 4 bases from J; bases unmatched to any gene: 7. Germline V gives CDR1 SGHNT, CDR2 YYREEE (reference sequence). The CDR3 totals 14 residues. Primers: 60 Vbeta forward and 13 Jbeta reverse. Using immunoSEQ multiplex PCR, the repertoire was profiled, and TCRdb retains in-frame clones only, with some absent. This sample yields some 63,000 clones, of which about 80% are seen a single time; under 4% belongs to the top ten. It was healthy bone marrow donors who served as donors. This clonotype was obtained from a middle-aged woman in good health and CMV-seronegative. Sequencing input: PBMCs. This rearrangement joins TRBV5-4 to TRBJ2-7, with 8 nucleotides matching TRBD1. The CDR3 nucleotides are TGTGCCAGCAGCCGGGGACAGGAATTTTACGAGCAGTACTTC. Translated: CASSRGQEFYEQYF. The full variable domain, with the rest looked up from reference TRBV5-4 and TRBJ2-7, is ETGVTQSPTHLIKTRGQQVTLRCSSQSGHNTVSWYQQALGQGPQFIFQYYREEENGRGNFPPRFSGLQFPNYSSELNVNALELDDSALYLCASSRGQEFYEQYFGPGTRLTVT.